This T cell receptor (beta chain) was sequenced in a study of blood T cells in healthy people across ages. Study-wide results and limits: Among long-lived donors, naive CD4+ cells were more numerous and diversity higher than in aged donors. Considered underestimates were the diversity estimates obtained from one million T cells.

Approximately 9 milliliters was the volume of peripheral blood drawn from each donor. As regards this clonotype: The antigen remains unidentified.

Trimming removed 3 bases from V and 0 bases from J, with 9 bases in between. Germline V gene lookup returns CDR1 KGHSH and CDR2 LQKENI. The CDR3 spans 16 residues. It was with a sample-barcoded 5' primer and a J-beta primer mix that a second PCR of roughly 7 to 12 cycles was run. The authors tagged each cDNA molecule using a template-switch adaptor with 12 random nucleotides. One entry per CDR3 protein results from TCRdb running MiXCR on the 5' RACE reads. The sample shows some 640,000 distinct CDR3 sequences, approximately 50% of them seen only once. The chain recombines TRBV18 with TRBJ2-6, with D possibly TRBD2 on 6 matching bases. The receptor's source is a woman in her sixties in good health. The sequenced sample was blood. CDR3 loop: CASSPGLSSGANVLTF. The CDR3 nucleotides are TGTGCCAGCTCACCGGGACTGAGCTCTGGGGCCAACGTCCTGACTTTC.